These 29 T cell receptor beta chains share one sample of origin, sequenced in a study of T cell clones after liver transplantation. Libraries were prepared by immunoSEQ multiplex PCR; TCRdb keeps only in-frame clonotypes and omits some of them. Of 70,000 to 85,000 clones listed, about 80% are singletons. Sequenced here: CD4+ T cells from blood, sampled before liver transplant. The source of these receptors is a human donor who received a liver transplant.

This chain uses TRBV7-9 with TRBJ1-5, with unresolved D. The CDR3 extends over 14 amino acids. Trimming left V 4 bases short and J 6 bases short, with 13 bases between. The germline CDR1 and CDR2 sequences are SEHNR and FQNEAQ (reference sequence). The CDR3 region is CASSSRQSGQPQHF. The CDR3 nucleotides read TGTGCCAGCAGCTCCCGGCAGTCAGGTCAGCCCCAGCATTTT.

This sequence joins TRBV7-9 and TRBJ1-1; TRBD1 might be the D (5 bases). V was cut by 3 bases and J by 1 base, with 9 bases left in between. CDR1 and CDR2 from the germline V gene are SEHNR and FQNEAQ (reference sequence). This CDR3 contains 14 residues. The CDR3 nucleotides read TGTGCCAGCAGCTTGGGGGGAGGGAACACTGAAGCTTTCTTT. It yields the protein CASSLGGGNTEAFF.

The rearrangement uses TRBV18 and TRBJ2-2, with TRBD1 as a possible D gene (7 bases). V was shortened by 3 bases and J by 3 bases, with 14 bases between the two germline ends. Germline CDR1 reads KGHSH; CDR2 reads LQKENI. The CDR3 extends over 16 amino acids. The CDR3 region is CASSPRQGGDTGELFF. CDR3 coding DNA: TGTGCCAGCTCACCGAGACAGGGAGGTGACACCGGGGAGCTGTTTTTT.

The genes are TRBV7-3 and TRBJ2-6, with D hard to call. The V end was cut by 3 bases, the J end by 0 bases, with 6 bases between. The germline gives CDR1 SGHTA, CDR2 FQGTGA. The CDR3 runs to 15 residues. CDR3 sequence reads: CASSLTASGANVLTF. CDR3 nucleotide sequence: TGTGCCAGCAGCTTGACGGCCTCTGGGGCCAACGTCCTGACTTTC.

This clone was seen only once. The chain has TRBV9 and TRBJ2-7, with D perhaps given as TRBD1 or TRBD2 (5 bases each). V lost 7 bases to trimming and J lost 0 bases, with 17 bases between them. Germline-derived CDR1 and CDR2 are SGDLS and YYNGEE. This CDR3 is built from 15 residues. The CDR3 DNA sequence: TGTGCCAGCGGCCCCGGGACGCTTTTCTCCTACGAGCAGTACTTC. The encoded protein is CASGPGTLFSYEQYF.

This clone was counted a single time. V is TRBV9 and J is TRBJ1-1; D is possibly TRBD1 (5 bases). V was clipped by 4 bases and J by 4 bases, with 14 bases between them. The CDR3 covers 14 residues. Germline assignment: CDR1 SGDLS and CDR2 YYNGEE. CDR3 in amino acids: CASSIMADTTEAFF. The CDR3 DNA reads TGTGCCAGCAGCATTATGGCGGACACCACTGAAGCTTTCTTT.

This chain uses TRBV28 with TRBJ1-1; 10 nucleotides align to TRBD1. The germline V gene encodes CDR1 MDHEN and CDR2 SYDVKM. With 6 bases clipped from V and 5 bases from J, the junction kept 9 bases outside the gene matches. The CDR3 is 15 residues long. In DNA, the CDR3 is TGTGCCAGCAGCCTAAGACAGGGGGCTCGGACTGAAGCTTTCTTT. It is translated as CASSLRQGARTEAFF.

The rearrangement links TRBV28 to TRBJ2-1; D not resolved. This CDR3 comprises 12 residues. Trimming pared 3 bases from V and 9 bases from J, leaving 9 bases between. Germline values: CDR1 MDHEN, CDR2 SYDVKM. The CDR3 sequence is CASSFVVGEQFF. DNA for the CDR3: TGTGCCAGCAGTTTTGTTGTAGGTGAGCAGTTCTTC.

This chain connects TRBV6-5 to TRBJ2-1; D may be TRBD2 (6 bases). Deletions cut 2 bases from V and 7 bases from J, with 15 bases between. CDR1 and CDR2 from the germline V gene are MNHEY and SVGAGI. The length of the CDR3 is 15 residues. This CDR3 reads CASSYEGGVLNEQFF. CDR3 sequence (DNA): TGTGCCAGCAGTTACGAGGGAGGCGTTCTTAATGAGCAGTTCTTC.

This clone has more than one count but fewer than ten. The chain couples TRBV28 to TRBJ1-4, with 7 bases that match TRBD1. J was trimmed by 11 bases and V by 4 bases; bases with no gene match: 10. In germline, CDR1 is MDHEN, CDR2 SYDVKM. This CDR3 region has 14 residues. The CDR3 reads CASSSTTGPPKLFF. CDR3 nucleotide sequence: TGTGCCAGCAGTTCAACGACAGGGCCCCCGAAACTGTTTTTT.

The CDR3 DNA sequence: TGTGCCAGTAGTCGAACCTCAGGGGTGTACGGCTACACCTTC. Its translation: CASSRTSGVYGYTF. The chain combines TRBV19 with TRBJ1-2, with D tentatively TRBD1 (6 bases). The germline V gene has CDR1 LNHDA and CDR2 SQIVND (reference sequence). The CDR3 runs 14 residues. V was clipped by 5 bases and J by 8 bases, with 18 bases between them. Supplemented by reference TRBV19 and TRBJ1-2, the full variable domain reads DGGITQSPKYLFRKEGQNVTLSCEQNLNHDAMYWYRQDPGQGLRLIYYSQIVNDFQKGDIAEGYSVSREKKESFPLTVTSAQKNPTAFYLCASSRTSGVYGYTFGSGTRLTVV.

This clone was detected only a few times. This chain links TRBV10-3 with TRBJ1-5; D perhaps matches TRBD1 (5 bases). The CDR3 consists of 13 residues. Trimming cost V 8 bases and J 0 bases, with 8 bases left between them. Germline V gene data show CDR1 as ENHRY and CDR2 as SYGVKD. CDR3 sequence: CAIGAVSNQPQHF. In nucleotides, the CDR3 is TGTGCCATCGGGGCAGTTAGCAATCAGCCCCAGCATTTT.

This rearrangement joins TRBV5-1 to TRBJ2-7, with 10 bases aligning to TRBD2. The length of the CDR3 is 17 residues. Trimming cost V 0 bases and J 2 bases; bases outside gene matches: 8. Germline V gives CDR1 SGHRS, CDR2 YFSETQ. The CDR3 reads CASSLAIAGGLTYEQYF. Here the CDR3 DNA reads TGCGCCAGCAGCTTGGCAATAGCGGGAGGCCTCACCTACGAGCAGTACTTC.

The chain has TRBV11-1 and TRBJ2-1, with 9 bases that match TRBD2. The ends lost 3 bases at V and 1 base at J; junction bases unmatched: 10. The CDR3 is 18 residues long. Germline CDR1 and CDR2: SGHAT and FQDESV (reference sequence). The CDR3, as DNA: TGTGCCAGCAGCTTTTTAGCGGGAGCCCTCCTTTCCTACAATGAGCAGTTCTTC. This codes for CASSFLAGALLSYNEQFF.

Concerning this clone: The identical CDR3 is also encoded by other nucleotide sequences in the sample. This chain links TRBV30 with TRBJ2-5; no definite D call. Trimming stripped 4 bases from V and 4 bases from J, with 7 bases between. The CDR3 extends over 11 amino acids. Germline V gene sequence: CDR1 GTSNPN, CDR2 SVGIG (reference sequence). The chain's CDR3 is CAWTLGETQYF. The DNA of the CDR3 is TGTGCCTGGACCCTCGGAGAGACCCAGTACTTC.

The rearrangement joins TRBV15 to TRBJ2-2; D is uncertain. The CDR3 consists of 14 residues. Trimming left V 6 bases short and J 1 base short, with 9 bases between. Germline V lookup: CDR1 LNHNV, CDR2 YYDKDF (reference sequence). CDR3 nucleotide sequence: TGTGCCACCAGGGGATCCTTGAACACCGGGGAGCTGTTTTTT. It encodes CATRGSLNTGELFF. The variable domain in full, with the rest retrieved from reference TRBV15 and TRBJ2-2, is DAMVIQNPRYQVTQFGKPVTLSCSQTLNHNVMYWYQQKSSQAPKLLFHYYDKDFNNEADTPDNFQSRRPNTSFCFLDIRSPGLGDTAMYLCATRGSLNTGELFFGEGSRLTVL.

The rearrangement joins TRBV18 to TRBJ2-3, with 16 bases matching TRBD2. Trimming removed 3 bases from V and 6 bases from J; junction bases left unmatched: 3. CDR1 KGHSH and CDR2 LQKENI come from the germline V gene. This CDR3 has 16 amino acids. Here the CDR3 reads CASSPGLAGGMDTQYF. CDR3 coding DNA: TGTGCCAGCTCACCGGGACTAGCGGGAGGGATGGATACGCAGTATTTT.

The chain has TRBV9 and TRBJ2-1, with TRBD2 identical over 8 bases. CDR1 and CDR2 from the germline V gene are SGDLS and YYNGEE. The CDR3 runs 17 residues. Losses at the gene ends were 1 base for V and 8 bases for J; bases not matched to a gene: 14. The CDR3 DNA sequence: TGTGCCAGCAGCGTAACCTCGGGAAGCGGGAGTATCTATGAGCAGTTCTTC. It encodes CASSVTSGSGSIYEQFF.

V and J are TRBV7-2 and TRBJ1-5; 7 positions agree with TRBD1. CDR3 length: 16 residues. J lost 0 bases, V lost 7 bases, and 9 bases had no gene match. Germline V gene lookup returns CDR1 SGHTA and CDR2 FQGNSA. The CDR3 DNA sequence: TGTGCCAGCACCAGGGGGGGGAGGTATAGCAATCAGCCCCAGCATTTT. It yields the protein CASTRGGRYSNQPQHF.

The V gene is TRBV28, the J gene TRBJ2-7; a possible D gene is TRBD2 (6 bases). Germline lookup yields CDR1 MDHEN and CDR2 SYDVKM. The CDR3 spans 14 residues. The V and J ends lost 3 bases and 3 bases respectively, with 12 bases between them. CDR3 sequence (DNA): TGTGCCAGCAGTTTCGTGGGAGGACTCTACGAGCAGTACTTC. Encoded protein: CASSFVGGLYEQYF. Drawing the rest from reference TRBV28 and TRBJ2-7, the complete variable domain is DVKVTQSSRYLVKRTGEKVFLECVQDMDHENMFWYRQDPGLGLRLIYFSYDVKMKEKGDIPEGYSVSREKKERFSLILESASTNQTSMYLCASSFVGGLYEQYFGPGTRLTVT.

This chain connects TRBV25-1 to TRBJ2-1; either TRBD1 or TRBD2 may supply D (5 bases each). CDR3 size: 17 residues. V was clipped by 5 bases and J by 3 bases, with 20 bases between them. The germline V gene encodes CDR1 MGHDK and CDR2 SYGVNS. In nucleotides, the CDR3 is TGTGCCAGCAGTAAACCCGGGACCTCTATCCACTACAATGAGCAGTTCTTC. Amino acid sequence: CASSKPGTSIHYNEQFF.

The CDR3 here is CASLKGGFTGELFF. Here the CDR3 DNA reads TGTGCCAGCCTCAAGGGAGGGTTCACCGGGGAGCTGTTTTTT. The V gene is TRBV28, the J gene TRBJ2-2, with 7 bases fitting TRBD2. V shed 8 bases, J shed 4 bases, and the junction held 7 bases outside the gene matches. The CDR3 spans 14 residues. CDR1 MDHEN and CDR2 SYDVKM come from the germline V gene.

The gene calls are TRBV30 and TRBJ2-7; 7 bases align to TRBD1. The CDR3 extends over 13 amino acids. The J segment lost 4 bases and the V segment lost 5 bases, leaving 8 bases of the junction unmatched. Germline CDR1 reads GTSNPN; CDR2 reads SVGIG (reference sequence). CDR3 sequence: CAWGRQGAYEQYF. The DNA for the CDR3 is TGTGCCTGGGGGAGACAGGGCGCATACGAGCAGTACTTC.

This rearrangement joins TRBV27 to TRBJ1-4; D might be TRBD1 (6 bases). V lost 1 base, J lost 6 bases, and 15 bases lay in between. Germline CDR1 and CDR2: MNHEY and SMNVEV (reference sequence). The CDR3 consists of 16 residues. CDR3 protein: CASSLLGAAGDEKLFF. In nucleotides, the CDR3 is TGTGCCAGCAGTTTATTGGGGGCCGCAGGGGATGAAAAACTGTTTTTT.

V gene TRBV11-2 combines with J gene TRBJ1-1; D not certain. Looked up from germline, CDR1 is SGHAT and CDR2 is FQNNGV. The CDR3 contains 12 residues. Trimming removed 2 bases from V and 1 base from J, with 2 bases in between. The CDR3 reads CASSLWNTEAFF. DNA of the CDR3: TGTGCCAGCAGCTTATGGAACACTGAAGCTTTCTTT.

V and J are TRBV7-9 and TRBJ1-1; TRBD1 is a possible D gene (5 bases). V shed 5 bases and J shed 2 bases, with 15 bases lying between them. CDR1 and CDR2 (germline): SEHNR, FQNEAQ (reference sequence). The CDR3 is made up of 15 amino acids. The CDR3 sequence is CASSQGVTVNTEAFF. In DNA, the CDR3 is TGTGCCAGCAGCCAAGGGGTCACAGTCAACACTGAAGCTTTCTTT.

J is TRBJ2-7 and V is TRBV6-5, with 8 bases lining up with TRBD1. With V trimmed by 6 bases and J by 11 bases, 15 bases remained unmatched. Germline CDR1 MNHEY, CDR2 SVGAGI. The CDR3 sequence is 14 residues long. The CDR3 loop is CASRAGQGEIGEYF. The CDR3 DNA reads TGTGCCAGCAGAGCTGGACAGGGAGAAATCGGGGAGTACTTC.

This sequence joins TRBV2 and TRBJ2-7, with 12 positions matching TRBD2. The CDR3 length is 16 residues. The germline CDR1 and CDR2 sequences are SNHLY and FYNNEI. J gave up 4 bases and V 7 bases, and 11 bases lay outside the gene matches. The CDR3 spells CASTWGRLAGEYEQYF. Written as DNA, the CDR3 is TGTGCCAGCACTTGGGGGAGACTAGCGGGAGAGTACGAGCAGTACTTC.

The rearrangement joins TRBV10-1 to TRBJ2-1, with 7 nucleotides matching TRBD2. Losses at the gene ends were 7 bases for V and 7 bases for J; bases not matched to a gene: 16. The germline V gene has CDR1 WNHNN and CDR2 SYGVQD (reference sequence). The CDR3 has 16 amino acids. The CDR3 reads CASTPPRGLSLNEQFF. The CDR3 nucleotides read TGCGCCAGCACCCCCCCGAGGGGACTATCTTTAAATGAGCAGTTCTTC.